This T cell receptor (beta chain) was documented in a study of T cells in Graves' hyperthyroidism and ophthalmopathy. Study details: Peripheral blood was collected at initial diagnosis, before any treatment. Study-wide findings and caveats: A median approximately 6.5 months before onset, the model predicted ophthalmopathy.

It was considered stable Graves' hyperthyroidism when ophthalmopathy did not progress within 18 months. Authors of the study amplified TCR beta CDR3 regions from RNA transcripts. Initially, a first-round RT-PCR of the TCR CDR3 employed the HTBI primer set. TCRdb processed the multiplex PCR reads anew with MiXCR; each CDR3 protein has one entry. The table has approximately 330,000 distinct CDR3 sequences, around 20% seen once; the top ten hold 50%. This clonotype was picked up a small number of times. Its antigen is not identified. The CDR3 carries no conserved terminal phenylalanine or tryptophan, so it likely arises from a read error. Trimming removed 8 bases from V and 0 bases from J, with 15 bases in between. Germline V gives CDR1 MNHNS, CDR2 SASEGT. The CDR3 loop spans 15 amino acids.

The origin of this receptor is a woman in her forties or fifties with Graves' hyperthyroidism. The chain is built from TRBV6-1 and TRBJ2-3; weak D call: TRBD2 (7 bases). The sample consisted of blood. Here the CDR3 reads CASGAGAPSTDTQYS. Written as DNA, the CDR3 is TGTGCCAGCGGGGCGGGGGCTCCTAGCACAGATACGCAGTATTCT.